The rows below give T cell receptor beta chains drawn from one sample of a study of blood T cell repertoires in COVID-19. Clones were read by immunoSEQ multiplex PCR, and TCRdb kept only the in-frame ones, dropping some. The table records some 270,000 clones, approximately 85% of them present only once. Sequencing was done on a sample of PBMCs or T cells enriched from blood (not recorded which). The receptors derive from a woman between 45 and 65 years old with acute COVID-19. Both conserved end residues are trimmed from each CDR3.

J gene: TRBJ1-2; V gene: TRBV6-5; CDR3 protein: ASSKLDSNYGYT
J gene: TRBJ2-3; V gene: TRBV19; CDR3 protein: ASSPYTDTQY
J gene: TRBJ2-5; V gene: TRBV5-1; CDR3 protein: ASSLNPGSHQETQY
J gene: TRBJ1-1; V gene: TRBV30; CDR3 protein: ACDWGGGVNTEAF
J gene: TRBJ2-7; V gene: TRBV18; CDR3 protein: ASSPGTASYEQY
J gene: TRBJ1-2; V gene: TRBV7-2; CDR3 protein: ASSLEWATWTGLHQGYT
J gene: TRBJ1-1; V gene: TRBV19; CDR3 protein: ASNIRTGGNTEAF
J gene: TRBJ1-6; V gene: TRBV7-2; CDR3 protein: ASSLSRDRYNSPLH
J gene: TRBJ2-5; V gene: TRBV9; CDR3 protein: ASSARGGASGETQY
J gene: TRBJ2-7; V gene: TRBV27; CDR3 protein: ASSRRDNYEQY
J gene: TRBJ1-2; V gene: TRBV19; CDR3 protein: ASSIGSFQGRGRPTGYT
J gene: TRBJ1-1; V gene: TRBV6-5; CDR3 protein: ASSTGITEAF